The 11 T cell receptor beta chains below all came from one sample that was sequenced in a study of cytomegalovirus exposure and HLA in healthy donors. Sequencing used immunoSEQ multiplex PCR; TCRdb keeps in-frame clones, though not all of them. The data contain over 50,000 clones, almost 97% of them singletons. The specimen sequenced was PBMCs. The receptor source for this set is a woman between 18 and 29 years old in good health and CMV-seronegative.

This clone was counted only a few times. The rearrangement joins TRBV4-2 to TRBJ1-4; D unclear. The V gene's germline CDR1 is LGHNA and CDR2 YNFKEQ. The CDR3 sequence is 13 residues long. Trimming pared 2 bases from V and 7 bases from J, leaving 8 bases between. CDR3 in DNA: TGTGCCAGCAGCCAAAAGGAGACTGAAAAACTGTTTTTT. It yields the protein CASSQKETEKLFF.

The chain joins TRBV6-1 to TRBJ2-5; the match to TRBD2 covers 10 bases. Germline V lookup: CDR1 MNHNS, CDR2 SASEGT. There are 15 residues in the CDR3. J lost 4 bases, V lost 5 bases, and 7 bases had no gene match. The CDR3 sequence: CASSRLAGEPETQYF. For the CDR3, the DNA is TGTGCCAGCAGTAGGCTAGCGGGGGAACCAGAGACCCAGTACTTC.

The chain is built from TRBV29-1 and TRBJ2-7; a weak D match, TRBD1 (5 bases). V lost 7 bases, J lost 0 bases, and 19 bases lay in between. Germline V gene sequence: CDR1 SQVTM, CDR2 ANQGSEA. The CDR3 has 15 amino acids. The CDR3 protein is CSAAGPSGPSYEQYF. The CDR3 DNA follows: TGCAGCGCAGCCGGGCCGTCAGGGCCCTCCTACGAGCAGTACTTC.

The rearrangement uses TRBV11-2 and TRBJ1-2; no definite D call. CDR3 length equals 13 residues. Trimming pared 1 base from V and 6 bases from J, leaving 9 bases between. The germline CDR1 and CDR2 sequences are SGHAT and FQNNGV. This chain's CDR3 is CASSLGAGNGYTF. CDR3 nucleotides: TGTGCCAGCAGCTTAGGGGCAGGTAATGGCTACACCTTC.

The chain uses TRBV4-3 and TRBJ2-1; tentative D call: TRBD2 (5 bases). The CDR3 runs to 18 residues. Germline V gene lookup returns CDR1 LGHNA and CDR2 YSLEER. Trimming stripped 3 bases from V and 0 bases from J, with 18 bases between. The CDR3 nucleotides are TGCGCCAGCAGCCATCGTCCGGGAAGGGTTAGCTCCTACAATGAGCAGTTCTTC. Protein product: CASSHRPGRVSSYNEQFF.

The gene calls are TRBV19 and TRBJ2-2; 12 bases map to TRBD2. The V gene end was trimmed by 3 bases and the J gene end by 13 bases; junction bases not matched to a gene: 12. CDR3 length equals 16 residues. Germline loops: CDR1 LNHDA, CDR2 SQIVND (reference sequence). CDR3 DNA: TGTGCCAGTAGTATGTTCCGGACTAGCGGGAAGGTTGGGCTGTTTTTT. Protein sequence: CASSMFRTSGKVGLFF.

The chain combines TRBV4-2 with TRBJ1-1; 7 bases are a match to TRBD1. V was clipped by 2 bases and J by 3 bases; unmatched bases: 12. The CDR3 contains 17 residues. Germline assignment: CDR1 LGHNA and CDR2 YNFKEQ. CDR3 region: CASSQQAGGGWDTEAFF. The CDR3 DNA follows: TGTGCCAGCAGCCAACAAGCGGGAGGGGGCTGGGACACTGAAGCTTTCTTT.

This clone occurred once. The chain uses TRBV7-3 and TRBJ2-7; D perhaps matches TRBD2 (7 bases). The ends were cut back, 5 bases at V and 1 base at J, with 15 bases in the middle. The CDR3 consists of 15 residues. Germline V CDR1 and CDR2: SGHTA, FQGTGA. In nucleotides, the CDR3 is TGTGCCAGCAGCGAAGTGGGGGGGCCATCCTACGAGCAGTACTTC. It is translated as CASSEVGGPSYEQYF.

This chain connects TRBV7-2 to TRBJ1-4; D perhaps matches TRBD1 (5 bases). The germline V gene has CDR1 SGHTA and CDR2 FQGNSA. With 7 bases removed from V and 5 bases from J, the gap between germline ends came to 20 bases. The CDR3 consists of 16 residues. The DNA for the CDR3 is TGTGCCAGCACCCCCGGGAGGGGACGGGTGAATGAAAAACTGTTTTTT. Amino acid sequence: CASTPGRGRVNEKLFF.

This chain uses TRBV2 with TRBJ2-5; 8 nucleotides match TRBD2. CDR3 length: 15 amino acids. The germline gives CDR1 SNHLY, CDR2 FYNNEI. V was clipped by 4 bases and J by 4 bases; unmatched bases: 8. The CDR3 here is CASSGDGRALETQYF. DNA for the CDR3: TGTGCCAGCAGTGGGGACGGGAGGGCCCTAGAGACCCAGTACTTC.

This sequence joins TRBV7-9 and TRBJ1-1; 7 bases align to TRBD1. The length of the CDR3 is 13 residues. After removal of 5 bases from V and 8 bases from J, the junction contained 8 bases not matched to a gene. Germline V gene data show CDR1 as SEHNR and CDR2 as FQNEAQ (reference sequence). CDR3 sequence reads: CASSPYRGPEAFF. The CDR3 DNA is TGTGCCAGCAGCCCCTACAGGGGTCCAGAAGCTTTCTTT. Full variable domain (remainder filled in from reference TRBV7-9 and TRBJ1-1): DTGVSQNPRHKITKRGQNVTFRCDPISEHNRLYWYRQTLGQGPEFLTYFQNEAQLEKSRLLSDRFSAERPKGSFSTLEIQRTEQGDSAMYLCASSPYRGPEAFFGQGTRLTVV.